This TCR beta chain was recovered during a study of blood T cell repertoires in COVID-19. Study in general: From T cells, B-cell-depleted T cells, or PBMCs came the material, which was cDNA or gDNA.

In the original processing: Researchers report that nucleated cell counts were estimated from reference gene primer amplification. This table comes from immunoSEQ multiplex PCR, and its TCRdb copy is limited to in-frame clones, with some not included. The D gene and trimming were derived from the DNA, and the V and J assignments and clone size from that table. The sample lists approximately 32,000 clones; about nine tenths were seen once. This CDR3 has 13 amino acids. Per germline, CDR1 SNHLY and CDR2 FYNNEI. Trimming took 0 bases from V and 2 from J, leaving 4 bases between them. The sequence came from a man in his 60s with active COVID-19. The chain employs TRBV2 and TRBJ2-5; D remains ambiguous. The sequencing sample was made of peripheral blood. The CDR3 DNA is TGTGCCAGCAGTGAAGCTAGACAAGAGACCCAGTACTTC. The encoded protein is CASSEARQETQYF. Drawing the rest from reference TRBV2 and TRBJ2-5, the complete variable domain is EPEVTQTPSHQVTQMGQEVILRCVPISNHLYFYWYRQILGQKVEFLVSFYNNEISEKSEIFDDQFSVERPDGSNFTLKIRSTKLEDSAMYFCASSEARQETQYFGPGTRLLVL.